Each of the 30 T cell receptor beta chains below was sequenced from the same sample in a study of T-cell reconstitution after alpha-beta-depleted transplantation in children. Construction of the TCRbeta library involved unique molecular identifiers. MiXCR, applied by TCRdb to the PCR reads, yields one record per CDR3 protein. The data show approximately 150,000 distinct CDR3 sequences, with about 9% seen just once and less than 20% held by the top ten. Sequencing was performed on PBMCs, mostly from graft donor cells, taken 180 days after TCRalphabeta/CD19-depleted stem cell transplant. The receptors were gathered from a female patient between 2 and 15 years old who had a stem cell transplant for congenital amegakaryocytic thrombocytopenia, so the T cells may come from the graft donor.

This clonotype was seen only a few times. J is TRBJ2-7 and V is TRBV10-3; 7 positions agree with TRBD1. This CDR3 spans 14 amino acids. Losses at the gene ends were 6 bases for V and 0 bases for J; bases not matched to a gene: 5. Germline lookup yields CDR1 ENHRY and CDR2 SYGVKD. CDR3 sequence: CAIREDRSSYEQYF. The CDR3 nucleotides read TGTGCCATCAGGGAGGACAGGAGCTCCTACGAGCAGTACTTC.

Only a few counts were recorded for this clonotype. V and J are TRBV18 and TRBJ1-5; D remains ambiguous. This CDR3 has 15 amino acids. The V gene lost 2 bases and the J gene lost 7 bases, with 15 bases spanning the gap. Germline-derived CDR1 and CDR2 are KGHSH and LQKENI. The CDR3 is CASSPNLGLGQPQHF. The CDR3 region has the DNA TGTGCCAGCTCACCAAACCTGGGGTTGGGCCAGCCCCAGCATTTT.

This clonotype was counted ten times or more. The J gene is TRBJ2-7, the V gene TRBV20-1; the D gene is possibly TRBD2 (6 bases). The CDR3 totals 16 residues. Germline V gene data show CDR1 as DFQATT and CDR2 as SNEGSKA (reference sequence). V lost 6 bases and J lost 3, with 24 bases in between. The DNA for the CDR3 is TGCAGTGCCACCGGTGTACTAGCCGGAAACTACTACGAGCAGTACTTC. Translated: CSATGVLAGNYYEQYF.

This clonotype turned up a few times. The CDR3, as DNA: TGTGCCACCAGCAGTCGACGCAGGGTCGAGGAGACCCAGTACTTC. The encoded protein is CATSSRRRVEETQYF. The rearrangement uses TRBV15 and TRBJ2-5; a possible D gene is TRBD1 (5 bases). V was shortened by 3 bases and J by 5 bases, with 16 bases between the two germline ends. The CDR3 runs 15 residues. Germline assignment: CDR1 LNHNV and CDR2 YYDKDF (reference sequence).

This clonotype came up many times. A much bigger clone sits one base away, suggesting this may be a read error. The CDR3 nucleotides are TGCGCCAGCAGCTTGTCTAGCGGCTACAATGAGCAGTTCTTC. As protein: CASSLSSGYNEQFF. This chain uses TRBV5-1 with TRBJ2-1, with 7 positions matching TRBD2. V shed 1 base, J shed 3 bases, and the junction held 1 base outside the gene matches. The CDR3 has 14 amino acids. Germline CDR1 is SGHRS and CDR2 is YFSETQ.

The V and J genes are TRBV29-1 and TRBJ1-1, with 7 bases that match TRBD1. Germline trimming cut 4 bases from V and 1 base from J; bases unmatched to any gene: 3. The CDR3 loop spans 13 amino acids. The germline CDR1 and CDR2 sequences are SQVTM and ANQGSEA. The CDR3 protein is CSVVGTANTEAFF. CDR3 bases: TGCAGCGTTGTTGGGACAGCGAACACTGAAGCTTTCTTT.

Only a few counts were recorded for this clonotype. The chain carries TRBV20-1 and TRBJ1-1; TRBD1 aligns across 8 bases. The V gene's germline CDR1 is DFQATT and CDR2 SNEGSKA (reference sequence). Losses at the gene ends were 2 bases for V and 7 bases for J; bases not matched to a gene: 21. The CDR3 sequence is 18 residues long. This CDR3 is CSARYPRVQQGVSNEAFF. For the CDR3, the DNA is TGCAGTGCTAGATACCCAAGAGTCCAACAGGGGGTGAGCAATGAAGCTTTCTTT.

The chain couples TRBV28 to TRBJ1-5; maybe TRBD1 (5 bases). Trimming took off 7 bases at V and 7 bases at J, with 11 bases between the two ends. Germline V lookup: CDR1 MDHEN, CDR2 SYDVKM. CDR3 size: 12 residues. CDR3 sequence: CASTMGRQPQHF. The CDR3 DNA reads TGTGCCAGCACCATGGGACGGCAGCCCCAGCATTTT.

This clonotype was detected many times. The chain employs TRBV5-1 and TRBJ1-2; 9 bases agree with TRBD1. The germline V gene has CDR1 SGHRS and CDR2 YFSETQ. The junction had 7 bases not matched to a gene; V was cut back by 4 bases and J by 3 bases. This CDR3 is 15 amino acids long. CDR3 DNA: TGCGCCAGCAGCCCCTTGGGGGACAGGGACTATGGCTACACCTTC. Translation: CASSPLGDRDYGYTF.

This clonotype has a count of ten or more. The chain has TRBV5-1 and TRBJ1-1, with D possibly matching TRBD1 (5 bases). CDR3 length equals 14 residues. CDR1 and CDR2 (germline): SGHRS, YFSETQ. The ends were cut back, 2 bases at V and 4 bases at J, with 12 bases in the middle. CDR3 protein: CASSFSAGRTEAFF. Written as DNA, the CDR3 is TGCGCCAGCAGCTTTTCAGCGGGACGCACTGAAGCTTTCTTT.

This clonotype appeared many times. V usage is TRBV20-1 and J usage is TRBJ1-6; D gene ambiguous. CDR3 size: 13 residues. The germline gives CDR1 DFQATT, CDR2 SNEGSKA (reference sequence). Trimming removed 3 bases at V and 7 bases at J, with 10 bases between. The CDR3 nucleotides read TGCAGTGCTAGTCCCTGGCCAAATTCACCCCTCCACTTT. Amino acids: CSASPWPNSPLHF.

V usage is TRBV5-1 and J usage is TRBJ2-7, with 14 bases fitting TRBD2. This CDR3 comprises 16 residues. V shed 4 bases, J shed 7 bases, and the junction held 10 bases outside the gene matches. Germline V gives CDR1 SGHRS, CDR2 YFSETQ. CDR3 DNA sequence: TGCGCCAGCAGCCCAGGGACTAGCGGGAGTAAAAGGGAGCAGTACTTC. Its translation is CASSPGTSGSKREQYF. Supplemented by reference TRBV5-1 and TRBJ2-7, the full variable domain reads KAGVTQTPRYLIKTRGQQVTLSCSPISGHRSVSWYQQTPGQGLQFLFEYFSETQRNKGNFPGRFSGRQFSNSRSEMNVSTLELGDSALYLCASSPGTSGSKREQYFGPGTRLTVT.

Many counts were recorded for this clonotype. The chain combines TRBV5-4 with TRBJ1-2, with a possible D match to TRBD1 (6 bases). CDR3 length: 14 amino acids. The V gene lost 0 bases and the J gene lost 8 bases, with 14 bases spanning the gap. CDR1 is SGHNT and CDR2 is YYREEE in the germline V gene (reference sequence). The CDR3 loop reads CASSLGPGAGGYTF. The CDR3 DNA is TGTGCCAGCAGCTTGGGGCCGGGGGCTGGGGGCTACACCTTC.

This clonotype was observed at least ten times. The rearrangement links TRBV28 to TRBJ2-7; 10 nucleotides agree with TRBD2. The CDR3 loop spans 13 amino acids. From germline, CDR1 is MDHEN and CDR2 SYDVKM. Trimming removed 7 bases from V and 4 bases from J; junction bases left unmatched: 4. CDR3 nucleotide sequence: TGTGCCAGCAAAGGGACTAGCGTTTACGAGCAGTACTTC. Translated, it gives CASKGTSVYEQYF.

The sample holds a few counts of this clonotype. The rearrangement joins TRBV20-1 to TRBJ2-1, with 13 bases identical to TRBD2. In germline, CDR1 is DFQATT, CDR2 SNEGSKA (reference sequence). The CDR3 spans 16 residues. V lost 3 bases, J lost 6 bases, and 8 bases stayed unmatched. CDR3 nucleotides: TGCAGTGCTAGCTCCTTGGGACTAGCGGGAATCAATGAGCAGTTCTTC. Its translation is CSASSLGLAGINEQFF.

The sample holds many counts of this clonotype. V gene TRBV28 combines with J gene TRBJ2-3, with D tentatively TRBD1 (6 bases). The CDR3 loop spans 15 amino acids. V was pared by 5 bases and J by 2 bases, with 14 bases between. The germline V gene has CDR1 MDHEN and CDR2 SYDVKM. Written as DNA, the CDR3 is TGTGCCAGCAGTCCCCCGGGACAAGACACAGATACGCAGTATTTT. It translates to CASSPPGQDTDTQYF. Based on the CDR3 plus reference TRBV28 and TRBJ2-3, the full variable domain is DVKVTQSSRYLVKRTGEKVFLECVQDMDHENMFWYRQDPGLGLRLIYFSYDVKMKEKGDIPEGYSVSREKKERFSLILESASTNQTSMYLCASSPPGQDTDTQYFGPGTRLTVL.

V gene TRBV10-3 combines with J gene TRBJ2-1; D ambiguous. CDR3 length: 15 residues. The germline gives CDR1 ENHRY, CDR2 SYGVKD. The V gene lost 4 bases and the J gene lost 0 bases, with 10 bases spanning the gap. CDR3 residues: CAISASASSYNEQFF. CDR3 nucleotides: TGTGCCATCAGTGCAAGCGCCAGCTCCTACAATGAGCAGTTCTTC.

V usage is TRBV4-1 and J usage is TRBJ2-1; 8 bases line up with TRBD2. CDR1 is MGHRA, CDR2 YSYEKL, per germline. The ends lost 4 bases at V and 3 bases at J; junction bases unmatched: 8. This CDR3 has 16 amino acids. The CDR3 loop is CASSRESGRYYNEQFF. CDR3 DNA: TGCGCCAGCAGCCGAGAAAGCGGGAGATACTACAATGAGCAGTTCTTC.

This clonotype was counted a few times. V and J are TRBV11-2 and TRBJ2-4; TRBD2 agrees at 9 bases. Germline CDR1 is SGHAT and CDR2 is FQNNGV. CDR3 size: 17 residues. V gave up 3 bases and J gave up 1 base; unmatched junction bases: 7. CDR3 region: CASSFGSGSMAKNIQYF. The CDR3 DNA reads TGTGCCAGCAGCTTTGGTAGCGGGAGTATGGCCAAAAACATTCAGTACTTC. The full variable domain, in which reference TRBV11-2 and TRBJ2-4 provide the parts outside the CDR3, is EAGVAQSPRYKIIEKRQSVAFWCNPISGHATLYWYQQILGQGPKLLIQFQNNGVVDDSQLPKDRFSAERLKGVDSTLKIQPAKLEDSAVYLCASSFGSGSMAKNIQYFGAGTRLSVL.

This clonotype was counted many times. The V and J genes are TRBV4-1 and TRBJ2-1; D unclear. Germline V lookup: CDR1 MGHRA, CDR2 YSYEKL. V was shortened by 1 base and J by 8 bases, with 12 bases between the two germline ends. The CDR3 extends over 14 amino acids. The CDR3 protein is CASSQVRNKDEQFF. For the CDR3, the DNA is TGCGCCAGCAGCCAAGTTCGGAATAAGGATGAGCAGTTCTTC.

This clonotype was detected ten times or more. This rearrangement joins TRBV20-1 to TRBJ2-7, with a tentative D call TRBD2 (7 bases). Germline V gene sequence: CDR1 DFQATT, CDR2 SNEGSKA (reference sequence). Between the trimmed V and J ends, which lost 5 bases and 2 bases, there was a span of 10 bases. The CDR3 totals 12 residues. In DNA, the CDR3 is TGCAGTGCTCCGGGGGGCGCCTACGAGCAGTACTTC. This codes for CSAPGGAYEQYF.

This clonotype ranks as medium-sized. The J gene is TRBJ2-5, the V gene TRBV29-1, with D unclear. Looked up from germline, CDR1 is SQVTM and CDR2 is ANQGSEA. V was shortened by 4 bases and J by 9 bases, with 9 bases between the two germline ends. This CDR3 has 10 amino acids. CDR3 region: CSVGGTAQYF. The CDR3 DNA reads TGCAGCGTTGGCGGCACGGCCCAGTACTTC.

This clonotype has ten or more counts. The chain is built from TRBV29-1 and TRBJ2-7, with 13 nucleotides matching TRBD2. The length of the CDR3 is 15 residues. The germline gives CDR1 SQVTM, CDR2 ANQGSEA. Trimming at V came to 6 bases and at J to 3 bases, leaving 8 bases not matched to a gene. Written as DNA, the CDR3 is TGCAGCGTCACCCTTCGGACTAGCGGGAGCTACGAGCAGTACTTC. Residues: CSVTLRTSGSYEQYF.

This clonotype came up a few times. The chain combines TRBV10-3 with TRBJ2-7; tentatively, D is TRBD2 (5 bases). V was clipped by 10 bases and J by 3 bases, with 10 bases between them. This CDR3 is 11 amino acids long. Germline CDR1 is ENHRY and CDR2 is SYGVKD. The CDR3 sequence is CATGVGYEQYF. DNA of the CDR3: TGTGCCACCGGGGTAGGCTACGAGCAGTACTTC.

There are many counts of this clonotype. The rearrangement uses TRBV29-1 and TRBJ2-5; D ambiguous. V was trimmed by 2 bases and J by 2 bases, leaving 9 bases between them. Germline V gives CDR1 SQVTM, CDR2 ANQGSEA. This CDR3 comprises 13 residues. Here the CDR3 reads CSVEYAAQETQYF. CDR3 sequence (DNA): TGCAGCGTTGAATATGCAGCACAAGAGACCCAGTACTTC.

Ten or more counts support this clonotype. The CDR3 region has the DNA TGTGCCATCAGTGAGTCGGTGGGGTCCAAGAATGAGCAGTTCTTC. Protein sequence: CAISESVGSKNEQFF. The chain uses TRBV10-3 and TRBJ2-1; no clear D. The germline V gene encodes CDR1 ENHRY and CDR2 SYGVKD. V gave up 0 bases and J gave up 7 bases, with 13 bases separating them. CDR3 length: 15 amino acids.

This clonotype was detected ten times or more. V gene TRBV28 combines with J gene TRBJ2-7; the match to TRBD1 covers 7 bases. This CDR3 spans 14 amino acids. Germline V CDR1 and CDR2: MDHEN, SYDVKM. V was pared by 10 bases and J by 0 bases, with 9 bases of the junction left unmatched. CDR3 residues: CATTTGHSSYEQYF. DNA for the CDR3: TGTGCCACCACGACAGGGCACAGCTCCTACGAGCAGTACTTC.

As to this clonotype: With a much larger clone just one base away, this may be a read error. The chain carries TRBV20-1 and TRBJ2-1, with TRBD2 matching over 15 bases. In germline, CDR1 is DFQATT, CDR2 SNEGSKA (reference sequence). The CDR3 runs 17 residues. CDR3 sequence reads: CCARTSGRAGSYNEQFF. For the CDR3, the DNA is TGCTGTGCGCGGACTAGCGGGAGGGCCGGTTCCTACAATGAGCAGTTCTTC.

The chain links TRBV9 to TRBJ2-3, with 7 bases fitting TRBD2. V shed 3 bases, J shed 6 bases, and the junction held 13 bases outside the gene matches. Germline CDR1 reads SGDLS; CDR2 reads YYNGEE. This CDR3 region has 16 residues. The CDR3 spells CASSAAGSRFPDTQYF. Here the CDR3 DNA reads TGTGCCAGCAGCGCAGCGGGGTCCCGTTTCCCGGATACGCAGTATTTT.

This clonotype was picked up many times. The CDR3 DNA follows: TGCAGTGCTAGAAGGGGTGTGCAAGGGTCCGAGCAGTACTTC. Residues: CSARRGVQGSEQYF. The chain employs TRBV20-1 and TRBJ2-7, with D perhaps TRBD1 (5 bases). Germline V gives CDR1 DFQATT, CDR2 SNEGSKA (reference sequence). The CDR3 has 14 amino acids. Trimming pared 2 bases from V and 6 bases from J, leaving 17 bases between.